One and the same sample provided the 18 T cell receptor beta chains below, sequenced in a study of metastatic and nonmetastatic thyroid tumors. Using MiXCR, TCRdb re-called clones from the PCR reads. Of 50,000 to 65,000 clones in the sample, about 15% were seen once. No patient had received any treatment before thyroid surgery. Material for sequencing was blood. Receptors originate from a female donor with papillary thyroid cancer or a benign thyroid nodule (not recorded which). Some clones in this sample may be carry-over from other donors' samples.

This clone occurred many times. The V and J genes are TRBV14 and TRBJ2-7, with D tentatively TRBD1 (6 bases). The V and J ends lost 4 bases and 3 bases respectively, with 10 bases between them. Per the germline V gene, CDR1 is SGHDN and CDR2 is FVKESK. This CDR3 is built from 13 residues. CDR3 bases: TGTGCCAGCAGCCGGGGACACGGCTACGAGCAGTACTTC. It yields the protein CASSRGHGYEQYF.

This clone was picked up many times. A read error may be the cause here, since a much bigger clone is one base away. The chain links TRBV11-1 to TRBJ2-7; no firm D call. Germline-derived CDR1 and CDR2 are SGHAT and FQDESV (reference sequence). The V and J ends lost 2 bases and 9 bases respectively, with 14 bases between them. The CDR3 is made up of 13 amino acids. The CDR3 DNA reads TGTGCCAGCAGCTTAAGGTCGACCCTGCGGCAGTACTTC. Translation gives CASSLRSTLRQYF.

The rearrangement uses TRBV28 and TRBJ2-1, with D possibly matching TRBD1 (6 bases). V dropped 4 bases and J dropped 6 bases, with 13 bases sitting between them. Germline V gene sequence: CDR1 MDHEN, CDR2 SYDVKM. The length of the CDR3 is 14 residues. CDR3 DNA sequence: TGTGCCAGCAGTTACCGGGACATGCTCAATGAGCAGTTCTTC. It yields the protein CASSYRDMLNEQFF.

This clone has at least ten counts. The CDR3, as DNA: TGCAGTGCTAGAGGGGACAGGGGGACCACTGAAGCTTTCTTT. This sequence encodes CSARGDRGTTEAFF. J is TRBJ1-1 and V is TRBV20-1, with 11 bases matching TRBD1. This CDR3 is built from 14 residues. J gave up 4 bases and V 1 base, and 2 bases lay outside the gene matches. Germline CDR1 is DFQATT and CDR2 is SNEGSKA (reference sequence).

This clone was counted many times. The CDR3: CASSHQEVTRDRSYGYTF. The DNA for the CDR3 is TGTGCCAGCAGTCACCAAGAAGTTACCCGGGACCGATCATATGGCTACACCTTC. The chain couples TRBV28 to TRBJ1-2; possible D gene TRBD1, 5 bases. The CDR3 is 18 amino acids. The germline gives CDR1 MDHEN, CDR2 SYDVKM. V was cut by 5 bases and J by 5 bases, with 27 bases left in between.

CDR3 in DNA: TGCGCCAGCAGCCAAGATCTTTACAGGGGAAACTATGGCTACACCTTC. It yields the protein CASSQDLYRGNYGYTF. This chain uses TRBV4-1 with TRBJ1-2; TRBD1 matches 7 bases. J gave up 2 bases and V 0 bases, and 6 bases lay outside the gene matches. The CDR3 consists of 16 residues. Germline-derived CDR1 and CDR2 are MGHRA and YSYEKL.

For this clone: The same CDR3 can be traced to other DNA sequences in this sample. The chain has TRBV7-6 and TRBJ2-3; 9 bases agree with TRBD2. CDR1 and CDR2 (germline): SGHVS, FNYEAQ. CDR3 length equals 18 residues. V was clipped by 7 bases and J by 0 bases; unmatched bases: 14. As DNA, the CDR3 is TGTGCCAGCAACCCCCTACGGGGCGGGAGGGAAAGCACAGATACGCAGTATTTT. As protein: CASNPLRGGRESTDTQYF.

Regarding this clone: One junction end does not reproduce the germline sequence, and a read error may be involved. The CDR3 region is CASSLSWRGSYEHYF. The CDR3 DNA is TGTGCCAGCAGCCTTAGCTGGAGAGGCTCCTACGAGCACTACTTC. V is TRBV27 and J is TRBJ2-7; D is unclear. CDR1 is MNHEY and CDR2 is SMNVEV in the germline V gene (reference sequence). The CDR3 is 15 residues long.

This clone was found many times. J is TRBJ1-2 and V is TRBV19, with D perhaps TRBD1 (5 bases). Germline V lookup: CDR1 LNHDA, CDR2 SQIVND (reference sequence). The ends were cut back, 11 bases at V and 2 bases at J, with 9 bases in the middle. This CDR3 spans 11 amino acids. The DNA of the CDR3 is TGTGCCGCGGAGGGGAACTATGGCTACACCTTC. Protein: CAAEGNYGYTF.

This clone has a count of ten or more. This sequence joins TRBV20-1 and TRBJ2-1; 12 nucleotides agree with TRBD2. This CDR3 contains 15 residues. Germline V CDR1 and CDR2: DFQATT, SNEGSKA (reference sequence). Trimming took 5 bases from V and 8 from J; bases not matched to a gene: 10. The CDR3 sequence: CSAPQPSGRADEQFF. The CDR3 nucleotides read TGCAGTGCTCCCCAACCTAGCGGGAGGGCGGATGAGCAGTTCTTC.

Notes on this clone: Different DNA sequences within this sample yield the same CDR3. The chain uses TRBV6-1 and TRBJ2-1; 8 bases align to TRBD2. The CDR3 contains 18 residues. V lost 3 bases to trimming and J lost 12 bases; unmatched junction nucleotides: 22. Germline V gene lookup returns CDR1 MNHNS and CDR2 SASEGT. The CDR3 spells CASSDRLGGLAGEGGQFF. CDR3 DNA sequence: TGTGCCAGCAGTGACAGGCTGGGAGGACTAGCTGGAGAGGGCGGGCAGTTCTTC.

This clone was recorded at least ten times. This chain connects TRBV6-1 to TRBJ1-1; no definite D call. CDR3 size: 11 residues. The V gene lost 6 bases and the J gene lost 4 bases, with 6 bases spanning the gap. Germline CDR1 is MNHNS and CDR2 is SASEGT. The CDR3 bases are TGTGCCAGCAGAGGTCCCACTGAAGCTTTCTTT. Protein product: CASRGPTEAFF.

This clone was seen many times. V gene TRBV27 combines with J gene TRBJ1-1; D gene unclear. The CDR3 is 13 amino acids. Looked up from germline, CDR1 is MNHEY and CDR2 is SMNVEV (reference sequence). The V and J ends lost 3 bases and 4 bases respectively, with 9 bases between them. The CDR3 spells CASSFQAGTEAFF. The CDR3 nucleotides are TGTGCCAGCAGTTTCCAGGCGGGCACTGAAGCTTTCTTT.

This clone appeared many times. The rearrangement uses TRBV27 and TRBJ1-4, with TRBD1 matching over 9 bases. The ends lost 3 bases at V and 10 bases at J; junction bases unmatched: 6. CDR1 MNHEY and CDR2 SMNVEV come from the germline V gene (reference sequence). The CDR3 covers 14 residues. CDR3 residues: CASSFRTGDGKLFF. The CDR3 DNA is TGTGCCAGCAGTTTCAGGACAGGGGATGGAAAACTGTTTTTT.

In its sample, this clone was seen a few times. This chain connects TRBV28 to TRBJ2-7; perhaps TRBD1 as D (5 bases). Between the trimmed V and J ends, which lost 7 bases and 3 bases, there was a span of 25 bases. This CDR3 comprises 17 residues. CDR1 and CDR2 from the germline V gene are MDHEN and SYDVKM. CDR3 in DNA: TGTGCCAGCATCTCTCACGATGGGGCCCTAGTAAGCTACGAGCAGTACTTC. The encoded protein is CASISHDGALVSYEQYF.

In its sample, this clone was seen many times. The rearrangement links TRBV4-1 to TRBJ2-5; 13 positions agree with TRBD2. V shed 5 bases and J 0 bases; nucleotides not matched to a gene: 3. Germline loops: CDR1 MGHRA, CDR2 YSYEKL. This CDR3 region has 16 residues. The CDR3 sequence: CASSTGTSGNQETQYF. CDR3 sequence (DNA): TGCGCCAGCAGCACCGGGACTAGCGGGAACCAAGAGACCCAGTACTTC.

This clone was counted a few times. This clone may be a read error of a much larger clone one base away. V gene TRBV29-1 combines with J gene TRBJ1-1; TRBD1 might be the D (5 bases). Germline V lookup: CDR1 SQVTM, CDR2 ANQGSEA. The CDR3 sequence is 11 residues long. CDR3 region: CSVRGGAESFF. As DNA, the CDR3 is TGCAGCGTCCGGGGGGGAGCTGAATCTTTCTTT. Together with reference TRBV29-1 and TRBJ1-1, the CDR3 gives the full variable domain: SAVISQKPSRDICQRGTSLTIQCQVDSQVTMMFWYRQQPGQSLTLIATANQGSEATYESGFVIDKFPISRPNLTFSTLTVSNMSPEDSSIYLCSVRGGAESFFGQGTRLTVV.

This clone was found many times. The chain joins TRBV27 to TRBJ2-6; D call uncertain. Germline CDR1 and CDR2: MNHEY and SMNVEV (reference sequence). The length of the CDR3 is 15 residues. Trimming removed 6 bases at V and 0 bases at J, with 9 bases between. The CDR3 DNA reads as TGTGCCAGCAGAACGGTCGTCTCTGGGGCCAACGTCCTGACTTTC. Encoded protein: CASRTVVSGANVLTF.